Listed below are T cell receptor beta chains from one sample, sequenced in a study of blood T cell repertoires in COVID-19. TCRdb's table, derived via immunoSEQ multiplex PCR, lists solely in-frame clones and lacks some. Of some 45,000 clones in the sample, about 89% are singletons; the top ten hold approximately 6%. Sequences were obtained from peripheral blood. These receptors originate from a man between 65 and 80 years old with active COVID-19. Both conserved end residues are part of each CDR3. The D gene is left open where the match is weak. Clone size, where shown, is once, few, many, or a class for clones that have expanded.

CDR3 DNA: TGTGCCAGCAGGAATCCGGGACACGAGCCTAGCACAGATACGCAGTATTTT; CDR3 protein: CASRNPGHEPSTDTQYF; clone size: NA; CDR3 length: 17; J gene: TRBJ2-3; D gene: NA; V gene: TRBV5-4
CDR3 DNA: TGTGCCAGCAGCGGACTAGCGGGGGGGCTGGTCGGGGAGCTGTTTTTT; CDR3 protein: CASSGLAGGLVGELFF; clone size: NA; CDR3 length: 16; J gene: TRBJ2-2; D gene: TRBD2; V gene: TRBV2
CDR3 DNA: TGTGCCAGCAGTGAACTAGCGGGGGGGCCAGATACGCAGTATTTT; CDR3 protein: CASSELAGGPDTQYF; clone size: few; CDR3 length: 15; J gene: TRBJ2-3; D gene: TRBD2; V gene: TRBV6-1
CDR3 DNA: TGCAGTGGACTGGGCACAGATACGCAGTATTTT; CDR3 protein: CSGLGTDTQYF; clone size: NA; CDR3 length: 11; J gene: TRBJ2-3; D gene: NA; V gene: TRBV20-1
CDR3 DNA: TGTGCCAGCATACACAGGGAAGGAGAAAAACTGTTTTTT; CDR3 protein: CASIHREGEKLFF; clone size: NA; CDR3 length: 13; J gene: TRBJ1-4; D gene: NA; V gene: TRBV2
CDR3 DNA: TGCGCCAGCATGCTAGCGGGGGGTTCCTACGAGCAGTACTTC; CDR3 protein: CASMLAGGSYEQYF; clone size: NA; CDR3 length: 14; J gene: TRBJ2-7; D gene: TRBD2; V gene: TRBV5-1
CDR3 DNA: TGCGCCAGCAGCTTGGGGTCCACTAGCACAGATACGCAGTATTTT; CDR3 protein: CASSLGSTSTDTQYF; clone size: NA; CDR3 length: 15; J gene: TRBJ2-3; D gene: NA; V gene: TRBV5-1
CDR3 DNA: TGTGCCAGCAGTTCGCCATCTAGCGGGGTTTGGTATTTT; CDR3 protein: CASSSPSSGVWYF; clone size: NA; CDR3 length: 13; J gene: TRBJ2-3; D gene: TRBD2; V gene: TRBV6-6
CDR3 DNA: TGTGCCAACAACAGGGGGATAGAGACCCAGTACTTC; CDR3 protein: CANNRGIETQYF; clone size: NA; CDR3 length: 12; J gene: TRBJ2-5; D gene: TRBD1; V gene: TRBV9
CDR3 DNA: TGTGCCAGCACCGGGGACAGGGTGGACACTGAAGCTTTCTTT; CDR3 protein: CASTGDRVDTEAFF; clone size: few; CDR3 length: 14; J gene: TRBJ1-1; D gene: TRBD1; V gene: TRBV2
CDR3 DNA: TGTGCCAGCAGCCTACAACGAGAACAGGAAGCTTTCTTT; CDR3 protein: CASSLQREQEAFF; clone size: NA; CDR3 length: 13; J gene: TRBJ1-1; D gene: NA; V gene: TRBV7-3
CDR3 DNA: TGCAGTGCTAGTCTAGCGGGGGGGCTTTTTTTAGATACGCAGTATTTT; CDR3 protein: CSASLAGGLFLDTQYF; clone size: NA; CDR3 length: 16; J gene: TRBJ2-3; D gene: TRBD2; V gene: TRBV20-1
CDR3 DNA: TGTGCCAGCAGCTTGGCTGGGTCCGGGACAGGCTCCTACAATGAGCAGTTCTTC; CDR3 protein: CASSLAGSGTGSYNEQFF; clone size: NA; CDR3 length: 18; J gene: TRBJ2-1; D gene: TRBD1; V gene: TRBV5-5
CDR3 DNA: TGTGCCAGCAGCCATCCGGGACAGAGCATCCAAGAGACCCAGTACTTC; CDR3 protein: CASSHPGQSIQETQYF; clone size: NA; CDR3 length: 16; J gene: TRBJ2-5; D gene: TRBD1; V gene: TRBV11-2
CDR3 DNA: TGCAGTGCTAGTCGGGGGACTCCCACCTACAATGAGCAGTTCTTC; CDR3 protein: CSASRGTPTYNEQFF; clone size: NA; CDR3 length: 15; J gene: TRBJ2-1; D gene: NA; V gene: TRBV20-1
CDR3 DNA: TGCGCCAGCAGCCATGGACAGGGTATCTCCGAGCAGTACTTC; CDR3 protein: CASSHGQGISEQYF; clone size: NA; CDR3 length: 14; J gene: TRBJ2-7; D gene: TRBD1; V gene: TRBV4-1
CDR3 DNA: TGTGCCAGCAGCTCCCTCGGACTAGTTCAAGAGACCCAGTACTTC; CDR3 protein: CASSSLGLVQETQYF; clone size: NA; CDR3 length: 15; J gene: TRBJ2-5; D gene: TRBD2; V gene: TRBV7-9
CDR3 DNA: TGTGCCAGTACCGAGAGCGGGGGGCTCACAGATACGCAGTATTTT; CDR3 protein: CASTESGGLTDTQYF; clone size: NA; CDR3 length: 15; J gene: TRBJ2-3; D gene: TRBD2; V gene: TRBV19
CDR3 DNA: TGCGCCAGCAGCCCGAGTCCGATGGGCAATCAGCCCCAGCATTTT; CDR3 protein: CASSPSPMGNQPQHF; clone size: few; CDR3 length: 15; J gene: TRBJ1-5; D gene: NA; V gene: TRBV4-1
CDR3 DNA: TGCGCCAGGAGCGTCGGTGTTGTCCCCTTCGAGCAGTACTTC; CDR3 protein: CARSVGVVPFEQYF; clone size: NA; CDR3 length: 14; J gene: TRBJ2-7; D gene: NA; V gene: TRBV5-1
CDR3 DNA: TGTGCCAGCAGCCTGACAGGGAATAATTCACCCCTCCACTTT; CDR3 protein: CASSLTGNNSPLHF; clone size: once; CDR3 length: 14; J gene: TRBJ1-6; D gene: TRBD1; V gene: TRBV28
CDR3 DNA: TGTGCCAGTAGTAACATTGCAGGGGGGATCTACGAGCAGTACTTC; CDR3 protein: CASSNIAGGIYEQYF; clone size: NA; CDR3 length: 15; J gene: TRBJ2-7; D gene: NA; V gene: TRBV19
CDR3 DNA: TGTGCCAGCAGCCAAGATCAGCGGGCTAGGAGAGAGACCCAGTACTTC; CDR3 protein: CASSQDQRARRETQYF; clone size: NA; CDR3 length: 16; J gene: TRBJ2-5; D gene: NA; V gene: TRBV4-2
CDR3 DNA: TGTGCCTGGAGTTTAGATCGGACAGGGGGCAATCAGCCCCAGCATTTT; CDR3 protein: CAWSLDRTGGNQPQHF; clone size: NA; CDR3 length: 16; J gene: TRBJ1-5; D gene: TRBD1; V gene: TRBV30